This T cell receptor beta chain was profiled in a study of beta chain features in type 1 diabetes. General study results and limits: Sampled from patients, naive, central memory and Treg TCRB repertoires appeared more similar than those sampled from healthy donors. Within each of all four CD4+ subsets, Type 1 diabetes patients had TCRB CDR3s that were moderately but significantly shorter.

Via the markers CD45RO/CCR7/CD25/CD127/CD95/CD27, stem cell-like memory, regulatory, central memory and naive CD4+ cells were sorted. The investigators reverse transcribed all of the isolated RNA, so they sequenced expressed TCRB transcripts. The repertoire was sequenced with immunoSEQ multiplex PCR; TCRdb's copy has only in-frame clones and lacks some. This sample has 310,000 or so clones, with approximately 9.7% found just once. A note on this clone: Antigen unknown.

V lost 5 bases and J lost 7, with 9 bases in between. The CDR3 has 11 residues. Germline-derived CDR1 and CDR2 are SGHRS and YFSETQ. This TCR derives from a man aged 30 to 39 with type 1 diabetes. The sequencing sample was made of central memory CD4+ T cells from blood. The chain employs TRBV5-1 and TRBJ1-2; D remains ambiguous. The CDR3 DNA follows: TGCGCCAGCAGTGGACGCCCTGGCTACACCTTC. It yields the protein CASSGRPGYTF.